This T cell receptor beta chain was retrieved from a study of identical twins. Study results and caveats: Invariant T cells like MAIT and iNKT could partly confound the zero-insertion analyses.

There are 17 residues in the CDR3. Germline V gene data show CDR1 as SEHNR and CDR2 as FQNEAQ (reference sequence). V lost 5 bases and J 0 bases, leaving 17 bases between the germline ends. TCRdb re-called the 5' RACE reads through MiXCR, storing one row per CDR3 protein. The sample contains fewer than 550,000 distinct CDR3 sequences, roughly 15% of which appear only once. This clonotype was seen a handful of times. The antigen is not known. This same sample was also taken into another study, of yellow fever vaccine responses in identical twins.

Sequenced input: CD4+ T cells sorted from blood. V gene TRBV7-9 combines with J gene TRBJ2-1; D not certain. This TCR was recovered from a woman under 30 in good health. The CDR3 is CASSLPYVLTSYNEQFF. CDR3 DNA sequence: TGTGCCAGCAGCCTGCCGTATGTCCTAACCTCCTACAATGAGCAGTTCTTC.